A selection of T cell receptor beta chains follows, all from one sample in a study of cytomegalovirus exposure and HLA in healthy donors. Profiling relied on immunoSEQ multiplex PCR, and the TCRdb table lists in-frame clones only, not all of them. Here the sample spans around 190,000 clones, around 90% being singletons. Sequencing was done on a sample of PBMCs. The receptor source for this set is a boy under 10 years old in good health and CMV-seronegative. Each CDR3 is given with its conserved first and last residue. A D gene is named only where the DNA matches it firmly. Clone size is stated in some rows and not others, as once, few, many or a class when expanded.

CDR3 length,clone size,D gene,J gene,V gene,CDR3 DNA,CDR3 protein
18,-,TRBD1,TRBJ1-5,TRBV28,TGTGCCAGCAGTCCTCAAAGACAGGGTGTGGTGTGGTTTCAGCCCCAGCATTTT,CASSPQRQGVVWFQPQHF
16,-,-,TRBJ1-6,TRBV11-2,TGTGCCAGCAGCTTAGCCCAAGGGGTTCGGAATTCACCCCTCCACTTT,CASSLAQGVRNSPLHF
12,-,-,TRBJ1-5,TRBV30,TGTGCCTGGAGCCCAGGCGATCAGCCCCAGCATTTT,CAWSPGDQPQHF
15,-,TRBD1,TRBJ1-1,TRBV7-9,TGTGCCAGCAGCGCACCGGGACAGATGAACACTGAAGCTTTCTTT,CASSAPGQMNTEAFF
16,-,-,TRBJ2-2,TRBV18,TGTGCCAGCTCACCAGTGACCGGGACGAACACCGGGGAGCTGTTTTTT,CASSPVTGTNTGELFF
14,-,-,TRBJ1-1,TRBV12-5,TGTGCTAGTGGTCCCTCGAGCCTTAACACTGAAGCTTTCTTT,CASGPSSLNTEAFF
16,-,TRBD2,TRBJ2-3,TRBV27,TGTGCCAGCAGAGGACTAGCGCTGGGGAGCACAGATACGCAGTATTTT,CASRGLALGSTDTQYF
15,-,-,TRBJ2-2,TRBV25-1,TGTGCCAGCATAGGGGCAGGGCCGAACACCGGGGAGCTGTTTTTT,CASIGAGPNTGELFF
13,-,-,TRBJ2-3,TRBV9,TGTGCCAGCAGCGGGCGACAGTCAGATACGCAGTATTTT,CASSGRQSDTQYF
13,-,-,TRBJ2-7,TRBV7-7,TGTGCCAGCGGCTTTCGGCAGGGCTACGAGCAGTACTTC,CASGFRQGYEQYF
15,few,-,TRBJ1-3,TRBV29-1,TGCAGCGTTGGGACTCCGGGATCGACAGGAAACACCATATATTTT,CSVGTPGSTGNTIYF
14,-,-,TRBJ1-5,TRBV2,TGTGCCAGCAGCCTGGACAGCCCAAATCAGCCCCAGCATTTT,CASSLDSPNQPQHF
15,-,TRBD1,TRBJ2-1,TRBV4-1,TGCGCCAGCAGCCAAGTTGACAGGGGGCGGAATGAGCAGTTCTTC,CASSQVDRGRNEQFF
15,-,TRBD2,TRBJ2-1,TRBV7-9,TGTGCCAGCAGCCCACCGGGACTAGGACCGCAAGGGCAGTTCTTC,CASSPPGLGPQGQFF
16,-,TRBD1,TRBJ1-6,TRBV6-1,TGTGCCAGCAGTGAAGCGCCGACAGGGTATAATTCACCCCTCCACTTT,CASSEAPTGYNSPLHF
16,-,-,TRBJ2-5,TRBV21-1,TGTGCCAGCAGCAAAGACTGGGGCTGTCAGGGGGAGACCCAGTACTTC,CASSKDWGCQGETQYF
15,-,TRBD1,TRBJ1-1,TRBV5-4,TGTGCCAGCAGCTTGGGGACAGGGACCTGGACTGAAGCTTTCTTT,CASSLGTGTWTEAFF
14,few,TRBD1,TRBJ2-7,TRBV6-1,TGTGCCAGCCACTTAGACAGGGCTCTCTACGAGCAGTACTTC,CASHLDRALYEQYF
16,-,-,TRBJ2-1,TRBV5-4,TGTGCCAGCAGCTCGGCAGGGCTTAGCTCCTACAATGAGCAGTTCTTC,CASSSAGLSSYNEQFF
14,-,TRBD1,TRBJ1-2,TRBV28,TGTGCCAGCAGTCCGTCGGACAGGGCTTATGGCTACACCTTC,CASSPSDRAYGYTF
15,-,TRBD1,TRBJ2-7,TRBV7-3,TGTGCCAGCAGCTTACCGGGACAGGGCTTCTACGAGCAGTACTTC,CASSLPGQGFYEQYF
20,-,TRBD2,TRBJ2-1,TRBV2,TGTGCCAGCTCAAACCACCGCAGCCTAGCGGGGGCGAGCTCCTACAATGAGCAGTTCTTC,CASSNHRSLAGASSYNEQFF
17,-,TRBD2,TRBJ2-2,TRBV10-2,TGCGCCAGCAGTGAGTACCCGGGACTAGCGGCTACCGGGGAGCTGTTTTTT,CASSEYPGLAATGELFF
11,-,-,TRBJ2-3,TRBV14,TGTGCCAGCAGCCCGCAGAGGAAGCAGTATTTT,CASSPQRKQYF
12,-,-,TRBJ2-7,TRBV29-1,TGCAGCGTTGGGCTCGGGAATCACGAGCAGTACTTC,CSVGLGNHEQYF
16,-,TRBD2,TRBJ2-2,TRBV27,TGTGCCAGCAGTTTATACCTAGCGGGGGCCACCGGGGAGCTGTTTTTT,CASSLYLAGATGELFF
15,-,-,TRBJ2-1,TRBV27,TGTGCCAGCAGTATACCCCGGTTGGGGCGAAATGAGCAGTTCTTC,CASSIPRLGRNEQFF
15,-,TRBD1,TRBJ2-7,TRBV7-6,TGTGCCAGCAGCTTAGCCGGGACAGAAAACTACGAGCAGTACTTC,CASSLAGTENYEQYF
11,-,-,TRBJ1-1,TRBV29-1,TGCAGCGTTGGATGGCAAAACGGGGCTTTCTTT,CSVGWQNGAFF
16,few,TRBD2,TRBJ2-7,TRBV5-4,TGTGCCAGCAGCTTGGGCGGTAGCGGGAGTGTTTACGAGCAGTACTTC,CASSLGGSGSVYEQYF
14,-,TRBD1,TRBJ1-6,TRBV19,TGTGCCAGTAGTCCAGACAGGGGGAATTCACCCCTCCACTTT,CASSPDRGNSPLHF
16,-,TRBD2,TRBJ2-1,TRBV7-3,TGTGCCAGCAGCTTACGGTCTAGCGGGGGGAAGAGTGAGCAGTTCTTC,CASSLRSSGGKSEQFF
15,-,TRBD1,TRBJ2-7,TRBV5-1,TGCGCCAGCAGCTTGGGTTCAGGGGGCGGCTACGAGCAGTACTTC,CASSLGSGGGYEQYF
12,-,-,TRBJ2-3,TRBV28,TGTGCCAGCAGCGCTCTAACAGATACGCAGTATTTT,CASSALTDTQYF
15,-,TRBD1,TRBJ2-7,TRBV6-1,TGTGCCAGCAGTGAACAGGGGGCGATGAGTTACGAGCAGTACTTC,CASSEQGAMSYEQYF
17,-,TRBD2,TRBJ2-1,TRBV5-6,TGTGCCAGCAGCTCCGTCTTCACTAGCGGGGGGTACAATGAGCAGTTCTTC,CASSSVFTSGGYNEQFF
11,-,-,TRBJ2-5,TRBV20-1,TGCAGTTCTGCGCGGCAAGAGACCCAGTACTTC,CSSARQETQYF
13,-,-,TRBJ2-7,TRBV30,TGTGCCTGGAGTGAGGGGTCCCCCTACGAGCAGTACTTC,CAWSEGSPYEQYF
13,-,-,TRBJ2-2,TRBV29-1,TGCAGCGTTCGACAGAAGAGCACCGGGGAGCTGTTTTTT,CSVRQKSTGELFF
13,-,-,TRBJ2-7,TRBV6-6,TGTGCCAGCACTCCTGTAGCGTCCTACGAGCAGTACTTC,CASTPVASYEQYF
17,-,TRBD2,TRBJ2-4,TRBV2,TGTGCCAGCAGACTTAGGACTAGCGGGGAGGACAAAAACATTCAGTACTTC,CASRLRTSGEDKNIQYF
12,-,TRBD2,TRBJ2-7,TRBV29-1,TGCAGCGTGGGCCTAGCGGCGAACGAGCAGTACTTC,CSVGLAANEQYF
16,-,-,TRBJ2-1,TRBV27,TGTGCCAGCAGTATCATCCCACAGGGCTACTACAATGAGCAGTTCTTC,CASSIIPQGYYNEQFF
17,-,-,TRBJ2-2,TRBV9,TGTGCCAGCAGCGTACCTCCGACAGGCGACGGGACCGGGGAGCTGTTTTTT,CASSVPPTGDGTGELFF
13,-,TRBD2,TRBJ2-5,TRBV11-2,TGTGCCAGCAGCCGGGGGGTACAAGAGACCCAGTACTTC,CASSRGVQETQYF
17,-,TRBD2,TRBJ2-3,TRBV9,TGTGCCAGCAGCGTAGTGTCGGGAGGGTCCAATGCAGATACGCAGTATTTT,CASSVVSGGSNADTQYF
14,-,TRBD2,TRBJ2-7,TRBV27,TGTGCCAGCAGTCCGGTTAGCGGGATCCGCGAGCAGTACTTC,CASSPVSGIREQYF
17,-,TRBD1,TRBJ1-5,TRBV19,TGTGCCAGTAGTCCGCCCCGGACAGGGATAAGCAATCAGCCCCAGCATTTT,CASSPPRTGISNQPQHF
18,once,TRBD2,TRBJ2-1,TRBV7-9,TGTTCCAGCAGCTTCGGACTAGCGGGGGGGCAACCCCACAATGAGCAGTTCTTC,CSSSFGLAGGQPHNEQFF
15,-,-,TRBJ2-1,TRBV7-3,TGTGCCAGCAGCTTAATGGGGGCCGGGTACAATGAGCAGTTCTTC,CASSLMGAGYNEQFF
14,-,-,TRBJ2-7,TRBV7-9,TGTGCCAGCAGCACGCAGGGGCTACCCTACGAGCAGTACTTC,CASSTQGLPYEQYF
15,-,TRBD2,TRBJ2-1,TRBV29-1,TGCAGCGTTCGACTAGCGGGAGACCCTTACAATGAGCAGTTCTTC,CSVRLAGDPYNEQFF
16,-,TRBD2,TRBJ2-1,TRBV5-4,TGTGCCAGCAGCTCCAAAAAGACTAGCGGGAGACGTGAGCAGTTCTTC,CASSSKKTSGRREQFF
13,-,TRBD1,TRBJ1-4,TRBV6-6,TGTGCCAGCATGGACAGGACAGTAGAAAAACTGTTTTTT,CASMDRTVEKLFF